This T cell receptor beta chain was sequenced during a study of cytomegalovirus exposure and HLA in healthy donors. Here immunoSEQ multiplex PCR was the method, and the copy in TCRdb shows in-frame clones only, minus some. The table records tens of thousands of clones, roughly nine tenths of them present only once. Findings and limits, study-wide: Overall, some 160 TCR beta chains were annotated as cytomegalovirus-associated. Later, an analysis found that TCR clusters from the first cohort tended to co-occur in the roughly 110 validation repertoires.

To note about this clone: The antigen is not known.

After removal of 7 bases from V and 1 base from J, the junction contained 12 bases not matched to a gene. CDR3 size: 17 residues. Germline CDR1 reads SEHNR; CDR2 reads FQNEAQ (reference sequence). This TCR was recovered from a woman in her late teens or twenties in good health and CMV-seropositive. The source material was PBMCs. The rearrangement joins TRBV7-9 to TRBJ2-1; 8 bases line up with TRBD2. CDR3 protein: CASKGGGPHSSYNEQFF. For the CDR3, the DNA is TGTGCCAGCAAGGGCGGGGGGCCCCACTCTTCCTACAATGAGCAGTTCTTC. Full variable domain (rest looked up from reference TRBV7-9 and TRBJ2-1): DTGVSQNPRHKITKRGQNVTFRCDPISEHNRLYWYRQTLGQGPEFLTYFQNEAQLEKSRLLSDRFSAERPKGSFSTLEIQRTEQGDSAMYLCASKGGGPHSSYNEQFFGPGTRLTVL.